This entry features one T cell receptor (beta chain) sequence. Its target antigen remains unknown. No per-base quality is available; no much larger clone lies one base away. The data derive from a study of cytomegalovirus exposure and HLA in healthy donors (dated by TCRdb to between 2016 and 2019). In the study overall: An earlier analysis of roughly 570 of the donors reported 250 to 350 Gb of sequence data and about 120 million unique TCR beta sequences obtained from some 200 million T cells. An early release covering about 600 HLA-typed donors comprised about 300 gigabases of sequencing data and some 79 million unique TCR sequences. The genetic ancestry cluster associated with self-reported Caucasian donors included over 65% of the roughly 360 genotyped donors. The study was designed to test whether signatures of past pathogen exposure could be identified by cataloging public T cell receptors. Using immunosequencing, the study profiled T cell repertoires from 640 or so subjects and related those repertoires to cytomegalovirus serostatus. In addition to the first cohort of 500 to 850 subjects, a separate validation cohort of under 150 different subjects was used. To predict cytomegalovirus infection status, the study combined high-throughput TCR immunosequencing, statistical association of individual TCRs with disease status, and machine learning. In a later analysis, previously published TCR beta repertoires from 666 donors were re-analyzed and high-resolution HLA genotyping was added so that TCR occurrence patterns could be studied. Rather than drawing on any new phenotypic data, the later analysis identified candidate immune exposures from TCR beta sequences and the way those sequences occurred across donors. To decide whether each TCR beta V gene segment behaved as functional or pseudogenic, an earlier analysis of approximately 620 of the donors relied on high-throughput TCR beta sequencing. Alongside the repertoire data, information on donor age, sex, ethnicity and CMV serostatus was compiled. Genome-wide SNP genotypes for about 60% of the roughly 700 donors were used in a later genetic analysis, which treated that subset as a discovery cohort. All discovery cohort repertoires had been generated on a single sequencing platform. HLA typing covered class I and class II loci at four-digit resolution. The number of donors typed differed by locus, with about 629-630 for A, B, C, DRB1 and DQB1, roughly 520 for DQA1, approximately 580 for DPA1, and around 460 for DPB1. Five DR-DQ haplotypes were treated as single units for association and clustering because of strong linkage in the cohort. Among roughly 370 genotyped donors of the cohort, an average of about 240,000 unique TCR beta nucleotide sequences were sequenced per donor, 15% to 20% of them non-productive. Beyond this particular receptor, the publication reports: The study listed 164 TCR beta chains as associated with cytomegalovirus. According to a later analysis, parvovirus B19, influenza, CMV and Epstein-Barr virus appeared linked to several top co-occurrence clusters. In vitro tests confirmed that a few of the cytomegalovirus-associated TCR beta chains recognize cytomegalovirus antigens. In a later analysis, HLA-associated TCR beta chains were found to be more clonally expanded and to have lower generation probabilities than equally common non-associated chains. A cluster of highly shared sequence variants was judged likely to be a technical artifact of the sequencing pipeline. In this cohort, only TCR beta chains were sequenced, and detectable features were limited by the absence of alpha or paired-chain data. An association between a missense DCLRE1C variant and V-gene and J-gene trimming of TCR beta chains was found in a later genetic analysis and replicated in an independent cohort. At a false discovery rate of 0.05, a later analysis linked about 17,000 TCR beta sequences to specific HLA alleles. In an earlier analysis of 450 to 750 of the donors, most TCR beta V segments appeared in productive rearrangements about 87% or about 30% of the time, broadly matching IMGT annotations. The authors suggested that the approach could potentially be generalized to other disease states and immunological phenotypes. When HLA alleles, especially DR and DQ, strongly co-occurred, attributing TCR associations to individual alleles was difficult. Compared with the 666-donor mean, donors in an Asian-associated ancestry cluster had fewer N-insertions in productive TCRs, according to a later genetic analysis. The earlier analysis of 587 of the donors excluded approximately 15 rarely observed V segments, including chromosome 9 orphons, because counts were too low. The classifier was reported to diagnose cytomegalovirus status with high specificity and sensitivity in both the original cohort and the validation cohort. For the cohort, immune exposure information was limited to CMV serostatus. HLA typing was unavailable for some donors at each locus, so association tests used only the typed subset. A further reported finding was that TCR beta sequences accurately predicted the HLA-A and HLA-B alleles for most subjects in the first cohort. Presence/absence analyses assumed roughly uniform sequencing depth across donors, an assumption that may not hold. According to a later analysis, TCR association rates differed among HLA loci, with DRB1 alleles showing the most associated TCRs and HLA-C alleles showing the fewest. Most CMV-associated TCR beta chains appeared to be HLA-restricted in a later analysis, and the HLA associations seemed to be driven largely by CMV exposure. Across donors, most TCR sequences were observed very rarely, whereas some public TCRs were present in many individuals. Correlated functional status among segregating V segments might be attributable to linkage disequilibrium, but an unknown experimental factor could not be ruled out. The 87-base-pair reads could not distinguish some IMGT-functional V segments, including TRBV6-2 and TRBV6-3, so those segments were excluded.

Reading from cysteine to phenylalanine, the CDR3 counts 14 amino acids. Only the CDR3 region is kept as DNA, spanning 42 bases read in frame from base 1. From a lookup of the germline V gene, CDR1 and CDR2 are MDHEN and SYDVKM. V and J are trimmed by 2 bases and 4 bases, and the gene matches miss 3 bases of the junction. In total, fewer than 750 healthy bone marrow donors made up the cohort. Cohort members were all nominally healthy when sampled, although unrecorded immune exposures were likely present. The donor was CMV seronegative and belonged to the group of more than 300 seronegative cohort members. Each donor provided a peripheral blood sample, and peripheral blood mononuclear cells were used for TCR beta sequencing. Genomic DNA extraction from the blood cell samples was performed with the Qiagen DNeasy Blood Extraction Kit. Library generation was performed with the immunoSEQ multiplex PCR assay. For the multiplex PCR, a mixture combining 60 forward primers for TCR Vbeta segments and 13 reverse primers for TCR Jbeta segments was used. Amplification of the CDR3 region of rearranged TCR beta genes was performed with a multiplex PCR assay on genomic DNA. The amplified TCR beta libraries were sequenced on the Illumina HiSeq System as 87-base-pair reads. Per the original workflow: A later analysis tallied around 82 million unique TCR beta chains across the 700 or so repertoires, and approximately 12 million of those chains were shared by two or more donors. Raw reads were error-corrected and collapsed into unique sequences by a nearest-neighbor algorithm in which closely related sequences were merged to remove PCR and sequencing errors. To assign V, D and J gene segments, CDR3 sequences were aligned to IMGT reference sequences. For a sequence to be retained, a match of at least six nucleotides to both a V gene segment and a J gene segment was required. A rearrangement counted as productive if the CDR3 had no stop codons and remained in frame with V and J, and every other rearrangement counted as non-productive. CDR3 was defined according to IMGT convention as the region running from the second conserved V-encoded cysteine to the conserved J-encoded phenylalanine. The earlier analysis of 550 to 650 of the donors excluded any sequence lacking an unambiguous match to a single V gene segment. An earlier analysis of 587 of the donors classified V segments as functional when productive rearrangements were above 56.7% and as segregating when the standard deviation between donors was above 5%. A statistical classification framework was built to diagnose cytomegalovirus status from the catalog of TCR beta chain sequences. In a later analysis, TCR nucleotide sequences were compared against IMGT/GENE-DB human TR gene sequences so that V and J genes could be assigned. A later analysis assigned CDR3 sequences and most-parsimonious VDJ recombination scenarios with the TCRdist pipeline. In a later analysis, each TCR beta chain was defined by its CDR3 amino acid sequence together with its V-gene family, and reads lacking a unique V-gene family were excluded. To address suspected cross-contamination and a sequencing artifact, a later analysis removed approximately 590 highly shared, low-generation-probability nucleotide sequences. In a later analysis, a clonal expansion index for each public chain was calculated from normalized within-repertoire ranks of inferred template counts. Generation probabilities in a later analysis came from a VDJ recombination model fitted to out-of-frame rearrangements, and those results were checked against IGoR. A later analysis scored TCR-TCR, TCR-HLA and TCR-CMV co-occurrence with hypergeometric tests, applying a repertoire-size bias correction to TCR pairs. False discovery rates were estimated in a later analysis by permuting HLA or CMV assignments 20 times. A later analysis grouped co-occurring TCRs with DBSCAN, adding TCRdist sequence similarity when clustering within HLA-allele-positive subsets. For co-occurrence clustering, repertoires with fewer than 30,000 or more than 120,000 public chains were excluded, along with a handful of repertoires with anomalous nucleotide sharing. Entries here come from immuneACCESS through TCRdb and include only in-frame sequences with V and J called. Some clones fail to appear in such tables; in the studies checked, an unresolved V gene covers under half of the shortfall, and the cause of the remainder is unknown. V and J calls and clone size are given by that table; D and trimming were obtained from the DNA. The sample table shows roughly 180,000 clones, and roughly 80% are seen once. Clones ranked in the top ten supply about 1.3% of the sample.

The chain is made from TRBV28 and TRBJ1-1, and TRBD1 aligns with 8 junction nucleotides. Sequenced material: PBMCs. The receptor was isolated from a young man in good health and CMV-seronegative. The CDR3 corresponds to CASSLIQGGTEAFF. The DNA sequence follows: TGTGCCAGCAGTTTAATACAGGGGGGCACTGAAGCTTTCTTT.